Given below is one TCR beta chain in context. Antigen specificity is unknown. Timing groups of about 4 and about 12 weeks for second doses were pooled. This record comes from a study of T cell responses to AZD1222 COVID-19 vaccine. The protocol was immunoSEQ multiplex PCR, while the TCRdb copy is restricted to in-frame clones and leaves out a portion. The data contain 100,000 to 120,000 clones, roughly 87% of them singletons. V lost 6 bases to trimming and J lost 4 bases, with 7 bases between them. Per germline, CDR1 MDHEN and CDR2 SYDVKM. This CDR3 is built from 13 residues. Findings of the study overall: Most donors were white British, females outnumbered males, and clonal diversity was possibly underestimated. The study found Spike-specific TCR breadth and depth rose after two AZD1222 doses.

Source: peripheral blood, taken 28 days after the second AZD1222 dose. This chain links TRBV28 with TRBJ1-6; D gene ambiguous. This TCR was sampled from an adult who received the AZD1222 COVID-19 vaccine. For the CDR3, the DNA is TGTGCCAGCAGGTTAGCGTATAATTCACCCCTCCACTTT. Amino acid sequence: CASRLAYNSPLHF.